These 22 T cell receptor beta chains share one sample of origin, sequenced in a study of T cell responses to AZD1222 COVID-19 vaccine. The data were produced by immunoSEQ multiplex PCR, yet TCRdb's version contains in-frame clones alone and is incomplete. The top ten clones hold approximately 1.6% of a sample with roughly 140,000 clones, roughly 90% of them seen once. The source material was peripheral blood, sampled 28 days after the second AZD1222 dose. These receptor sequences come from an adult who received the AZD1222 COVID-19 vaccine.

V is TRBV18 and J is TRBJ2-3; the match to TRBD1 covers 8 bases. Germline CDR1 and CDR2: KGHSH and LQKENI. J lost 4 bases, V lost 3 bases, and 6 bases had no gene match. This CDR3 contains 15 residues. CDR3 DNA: TGTGCCAGCTCACCTCCAGGGGGCAACGCAGATACGCAGTATTTT. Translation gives CASSPPGGNADTQYF. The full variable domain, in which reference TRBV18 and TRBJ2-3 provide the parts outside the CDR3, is NAGVMQNPRHLVRRRGQEARLRCSPMKGHSHVYWYRQLPEEGLKFMVYLQKENIIDESGMPKERFSAEFPKEGPSILRIQQVVRGDSAAYFCASSPPGGNADTQYFGPGTRLTVL.

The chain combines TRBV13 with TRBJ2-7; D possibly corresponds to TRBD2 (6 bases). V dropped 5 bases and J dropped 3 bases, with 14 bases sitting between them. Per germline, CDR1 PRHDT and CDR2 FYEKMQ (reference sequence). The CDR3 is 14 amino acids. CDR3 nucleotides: TGTGCCAGCAGCATCGGGGGTGCTCGCTACGAGCAGTACTTC. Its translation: CASSIGGARYEQYF.

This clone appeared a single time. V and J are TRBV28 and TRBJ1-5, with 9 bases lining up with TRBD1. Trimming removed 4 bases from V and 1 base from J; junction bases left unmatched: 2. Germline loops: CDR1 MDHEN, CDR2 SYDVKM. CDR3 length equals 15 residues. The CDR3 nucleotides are TGTGCCAGCAGTTACGGGACAGGGAGCAATCAGCCCCAGCATTTT. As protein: CASSYGTGSNQPQHF.

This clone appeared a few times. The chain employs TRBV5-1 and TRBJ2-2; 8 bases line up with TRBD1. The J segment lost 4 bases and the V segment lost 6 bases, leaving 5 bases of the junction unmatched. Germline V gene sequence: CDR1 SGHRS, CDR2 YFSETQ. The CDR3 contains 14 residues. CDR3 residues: CASTDRDGTGELFF. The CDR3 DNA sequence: TGCGCCAGCACGGACAGGGATGGCACCGGGGAGCTGTTTTTT.

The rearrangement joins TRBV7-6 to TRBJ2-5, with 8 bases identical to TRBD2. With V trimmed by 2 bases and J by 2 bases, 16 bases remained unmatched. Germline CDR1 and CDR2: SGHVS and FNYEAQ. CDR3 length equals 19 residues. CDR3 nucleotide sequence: TGTGCCAGCAGCTTATTCGCTAGCGGGCTAATTGGGTATCAAGAGACCCAGTACTTC. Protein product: CASSLFASGLIGYQETQYF.

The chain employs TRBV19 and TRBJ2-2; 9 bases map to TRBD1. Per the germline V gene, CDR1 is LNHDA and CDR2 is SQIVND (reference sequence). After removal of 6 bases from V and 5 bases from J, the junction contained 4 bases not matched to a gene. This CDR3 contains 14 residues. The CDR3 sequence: CASRDRGRTGELFF. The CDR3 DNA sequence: TGTGCCAGTAGGGACAGGGGTCGAACCGGGGAGCTGTTTTTT.

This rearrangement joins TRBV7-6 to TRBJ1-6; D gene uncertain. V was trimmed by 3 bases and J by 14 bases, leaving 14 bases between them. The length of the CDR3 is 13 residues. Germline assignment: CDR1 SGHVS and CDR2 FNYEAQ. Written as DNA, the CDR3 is TGTGCCAGCAGCTTGTCAACAGAGAGAACCCTCCACTTT. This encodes CASSLSTERTLHF.

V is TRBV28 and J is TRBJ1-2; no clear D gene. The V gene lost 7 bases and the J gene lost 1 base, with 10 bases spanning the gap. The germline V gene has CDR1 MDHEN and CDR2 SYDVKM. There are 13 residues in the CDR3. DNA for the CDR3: TGTGCCAGCATAAGAGGAGATAACTATGGCTACACCTTC. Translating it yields CASIRGDNYGYTF.

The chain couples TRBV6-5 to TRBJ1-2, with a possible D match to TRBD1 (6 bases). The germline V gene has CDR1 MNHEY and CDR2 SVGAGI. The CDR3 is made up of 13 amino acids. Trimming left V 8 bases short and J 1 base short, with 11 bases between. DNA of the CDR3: TGTGCCAGCGGGCAGGGGATTAACTATGGCTACACCTTC. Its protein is CASGQGINYGYTF.

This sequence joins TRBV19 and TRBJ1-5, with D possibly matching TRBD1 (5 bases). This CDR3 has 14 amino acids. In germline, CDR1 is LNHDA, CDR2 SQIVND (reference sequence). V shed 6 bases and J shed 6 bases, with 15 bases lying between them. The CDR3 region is CASSPPGAGQPQHF. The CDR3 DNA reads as TGTGCCAGTAGCCCCCCCGGGGCGGGTCAGCCCCAGCATTTT.

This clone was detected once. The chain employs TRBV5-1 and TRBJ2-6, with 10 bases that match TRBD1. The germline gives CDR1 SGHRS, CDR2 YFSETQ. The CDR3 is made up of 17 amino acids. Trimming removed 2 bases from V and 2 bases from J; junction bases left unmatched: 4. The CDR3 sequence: CASSLTGTGAGANVLTF. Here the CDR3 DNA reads TGCGCCAGCAGCTTAACCGGGACAGGGGCTGGGGCCAACGTCCTGACTTTC.

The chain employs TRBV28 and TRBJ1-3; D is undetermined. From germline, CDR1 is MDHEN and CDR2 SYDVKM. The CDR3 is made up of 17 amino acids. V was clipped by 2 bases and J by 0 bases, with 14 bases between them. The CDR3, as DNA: TGTGCCAGCAGTTTAGTTAACCTCGGGGTCTCTGGAAACACCATATATTTT. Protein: CASSLVNLGVSGNTIYF.

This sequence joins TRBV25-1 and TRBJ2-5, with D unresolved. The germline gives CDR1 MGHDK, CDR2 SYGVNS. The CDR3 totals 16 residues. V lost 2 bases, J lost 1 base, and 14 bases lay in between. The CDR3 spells CASSELVGSGQETQYF. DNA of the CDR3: TGTGCCAGCAGTGAACTAGTGGGGTCGGGCCAAGAGACCCAGTACTTC.

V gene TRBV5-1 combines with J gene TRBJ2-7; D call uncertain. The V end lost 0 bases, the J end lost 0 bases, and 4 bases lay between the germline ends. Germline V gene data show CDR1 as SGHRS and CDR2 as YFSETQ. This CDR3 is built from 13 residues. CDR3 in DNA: TGCGCCAGCAGCTTGGGACACTCCTACGAGCAGTACTTC. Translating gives CASSLGHSYEQYF.

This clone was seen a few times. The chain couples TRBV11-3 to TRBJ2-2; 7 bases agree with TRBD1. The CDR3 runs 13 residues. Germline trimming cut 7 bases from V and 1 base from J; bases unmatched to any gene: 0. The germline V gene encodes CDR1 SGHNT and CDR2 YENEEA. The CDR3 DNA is TGTGCCAGCAACAGGGGGAACACCGGGGAGCTGTTTTTT. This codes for CASNRGNTGELFF.

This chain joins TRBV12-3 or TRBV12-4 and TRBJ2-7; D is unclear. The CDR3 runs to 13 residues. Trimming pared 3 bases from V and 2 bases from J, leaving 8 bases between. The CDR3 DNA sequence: TGTGCCAGCAGTTTTGGGGTTCCCTACGAGCAGTACGTC. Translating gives CASSFGVPYEQYV.

CDR3 coding DNA: TGTGCCAGCAGTTTAAAGGGCAGAGATCAGCCCCAGCATTTT. Amino acids: CASSLKGRDQPQHF. The chain recombines TRBV27 with TRBJ1-5; D gene ambiguous. Trimming took off 2 bases at V and 5 bases at J, with 10 bases between the two ends. Germline lookup yields CDR1 MNHEY and CDR2 SMNVEV (reference sequence). The CDR3 sequence is 14 residues long.

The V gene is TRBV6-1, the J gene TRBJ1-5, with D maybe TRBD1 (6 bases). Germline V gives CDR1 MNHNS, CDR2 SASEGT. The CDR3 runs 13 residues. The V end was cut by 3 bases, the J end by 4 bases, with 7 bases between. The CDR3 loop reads CASSDTGNQPQHF. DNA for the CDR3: TGTGCCAGCAGTGATACAGGGAATCAGCCCCAGCATTTT.

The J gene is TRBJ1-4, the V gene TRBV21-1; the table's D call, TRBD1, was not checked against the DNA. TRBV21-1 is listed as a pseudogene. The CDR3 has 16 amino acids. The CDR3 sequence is CASSKSGQEGDEKLFF. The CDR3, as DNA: TGTGCCAGCAGCAAAAGCGGACAGGAAGGGGATGAAAAACTGTTTTTT.

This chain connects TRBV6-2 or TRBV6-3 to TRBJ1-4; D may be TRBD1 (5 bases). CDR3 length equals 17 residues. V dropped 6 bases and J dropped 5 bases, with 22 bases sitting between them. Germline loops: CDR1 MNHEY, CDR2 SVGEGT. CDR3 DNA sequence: TGTGCCAGCAGCCCCCTGAGGAAGGGGAACTTGAATGAAAAACTGTTTTTT. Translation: CASSPLRKGNLNEKLFF.

Written as DNA, the CDR3 is TGTGCCAGCAGTAGCCGGGACAGGGGGGATGAAAAACTGTTTTTT. Its protein product is CASSSRDRGDEKLFF. This rearrangement joins TRBV2 to TRBJ1-4, with TRBD1 identical over 11 bases. Looked up from germline, CDR1 is SNHLY and CDR2 is FYNNEI. Unmatched junction bases numbered 5, after V lost 5 bases and J lost 6 bases. The CDR3 extends over 15 amino acids.

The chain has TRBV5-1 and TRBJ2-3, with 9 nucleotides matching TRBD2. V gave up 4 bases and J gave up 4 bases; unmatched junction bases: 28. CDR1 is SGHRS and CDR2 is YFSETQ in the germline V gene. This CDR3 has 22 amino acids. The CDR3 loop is CASSPDLTFSRGGTGAPDTQYF. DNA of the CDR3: TGCGCCAGCAGCCCAGACCTAACCTTCTCGCGGGGGGGCACAGGGGCACCAGATACGCAGTATTTT.